One and the same sample provided the 15 T cell receptor beta chains below, sequenced in a study of memory CD4+ T cells and cytomegalovirus serostatus. Clones were read by immunoSEQ multiplex PCR, and TCRdb kept only the in-frame ones, dropping some. The table shows roughly 28,000 clones, with 75% to 80% occurring only once. Single viable CD3+CD4+CD8-CD45RO+ cells were sorted as the memory CD4+ T cells. Sequenced input: memory CD4+ T cells from blood. The origin of the receptors is an adult in good health and CMV-seronegative.

As regards this clone: One junction end disagrees with the germline gene, perhaps due to a read error. The V call is TRBV4-2, the J call TRBJ2-1; 8 nucleotides match TRBD2. CDR3 length: 16 residues. Germline V gene data show CDR1 as LGHNA and CDR2 as YNFKEQ. CDR3 nucleotides: TGTGCCAGCAGCCAAGTCGGCGGGAGGTCCTATAATGAGCAGTTCTTC. Translation: CASSQVGGRSYNEQFF.

This chain connects TRBV18 to TRBJ2-1; D possibly uses TRBD1 or TRBD2 (5 bases each). Trimming shortened V by 3 bases and J by 0 bases, and 9 bases separated the two germline ends. Germline V gives CDR1 KGHSH, CDR2 LQKENI. This CDR3 region has 15 residues. Here the CDR3 DNA reads TGTGCCAGCTCACCGGGACCCAACTCCTACAATGAGCAGTTCTTC. The encoded protein is CASSPGPNSYNEQFF.

V gene TRBV15 combines with J gene TRBJ1-1, with D tentatively TRBD1 (6 bases). Germline CDR1 reads LNHNV; CDR2 reads YYDKDF (reference sequence). The CDR3 totals 13 residues. Trimming shortened V by 4 bases and J by 3 bases, and 9 bases separated the two germline ends. The CDR3 reads CATSIGGDTEAFF. CDR3 DNA sequence: TGTGCCACCAGCATAGGGGGGGACACTGAAGCTTTCTTT.

The J gene is TRBJ2-1, the V gene TRBV5-1, with TRBD2 matching over 14 bases. The CDR3 length is 18 residues. Germline CDR1 SGHRS, CDR2 YFSETQ. The trim removed 3 bases at V and 4 bases at J, leaving 9 bases unmatched. In DNA form, the CDR3 reads TGCGCCAGCAGCTCGGGACTAGCGGGGGTTACCCCTTACAATGAGCAGTTCTTC. The encoded protein is CASSSGLAGVTPYNEQFF.

The chain recombines TRBV11-3 with TRBJ1-1; unclear D gene. V was clipped by 3 bases and J by 1 base, with 6 bases between them. CDR1 and CDR2 from the germline V gene are SGHNT and YENEEA. The CDR3 covers 13 residues. For the CDR3, the DNA is TGTGCCAGCAGCTTCCAGACGAACACTGAAGCTTTCTTT. It translates to CASSFQTNTEAFF.

This rearrangement joins TRBV10-3 to TRBJ2-6, with 7 bases identical to TRBD2. Trimming cost V 4 bases and J 4 bases; bases outside gene matches: 4. Germline assignment: CDR1 ENHRY and CDR2 SYGVKD. CDR3 length: 15 residues. The CDR3 nucleotides read TGTGCCATCAGTGTTTGGGGAGGGGGGGCCAACGTCCTGACTTTC. This translates into CAISVWGGGANVLTF.

The chain has TRBV6-1 and TRBJ2-6, with D perhaps TRBD2 (7 bases). Trimming pared 7 bases from V and 0 bases from J, leaving 10 bases between. Germline lookup yields CDR1 MNHNS and CDR2 SASEGT. The CDR3 covers 15 residues. CDR3 sequence: CASMGGLSGANVLTF. The CDR3 DNA is TGTGCCAGCATGGGGGGGCTCTCTGGGGCCAACGTCCTGACTTTC.

The chain links TRBV11-1 to TRBJ1-1; TRBD1 matches 7 bases. The germline gives CDR1 SGHAT, CDR2 FQDESV (reference sequence). The length of the CDR3 is 14 residues. Trimming took 5 bases from V and 3 from J; bases not matched to a gene: 6. The CDR3 loop is CASSRRQGDTEAFF. The CDR3 DNA follows: TGTGCCAGCAGCAGACGACAGGGAGACACTGAAGCTTTCTTT. Full variable domain (rest looked up from reference TRBV11-1 and TRBJ1-1): EAEVAQSPRYKITEKSQAVAFWCDPISGHATLYWYRQILGQGPELLVQFQDESVVDDSQLPKDRFSAERLKGVDSTLKIQPAELGDSAMYLCASSRRQGDTEAFFGQGTRLTVV.

This clone was recorded once. The chain carries TRBV7-7 and TRBJ2-3, with 9 positions matching TRBD2. The CDR3 is made up of 16 amino acids. CDR1 is SSHAT, CDR2 FNYEAQ, per germline (reference sequence). The V segment lost 0 bases and the J segment 1 base; nucleotides outside the gene matches: 2. The CDR3 coding sequence is TGTGCCAGCAGCTTAGCCCGGACTAGCGGCACAGATACGCAGTATTTT. Protein product: CASSLARTSGTDTQYF.

CDR3 in DNA: TGTGCCAGTAGTGCTCGGGACATTAACTATGGCTACACCTTC. Its translation: CASSARDINYGYTF. The chain combines TRBV19 with TRBJ1-2, with D possibly being TRBD1 (6 bases). Germline assignment: CDR1 LNHDA and CDR2 SQIVND (reference sequence). Trimming took off 5 bases at V and 1 base at J, with 11 bases between the two ends. The CDR3 has 14 amino acids.

This sequence joins TRBV27 and TRBJ2-6; D gene unclear. CDR3 size: 16 residues. CDR1 and CDR2 from the germline V gene are MNHEY and SMNVEV (reference sequence). Trimming shortened V by 6 bases and J by 4 bases, and 16 bases separated the two germline ends. The CDR3 sequence: CASSHSVRSGANVLTF. In DNA form, the CDR3 reads TGTGCCAGCAGCCATTCTGTTCGGTCCGGGGCCAACGTCCTGACTTTC.

The chain links TRBV6-6 to TRBJ2-3; D gene uncertain. With 7 bases removed from V and 5 bases from J, the gap between germline ends came to 13 bases. The CDR3 has 13 amino acids. The germline V gene has CDR1 MNHNY and CDR2 SVGAGI (reference sequence). The CDR3: CASTTTSGDTQYF. CDR3 nucleotides: TGTGCCAGCACCACTACCAGTGGAGATACGCAGTATTTT.

V usage is TRBV7-2 and J usage is TRBJ1-3; 9 bases agree with TRBD1. This CDR3 region has 18 residues. Unmatched junction bases numbered 10, after V lost 4 bases and J lost 0 bases. Germline CDR1 and CDR2: SGHTA and FQGNSA. As DNA, the CDR3 is TGTGCCAGCAGCTCGCTGGACAGGGGATACTCCTCTGGAAACACCATATATTTT. The encoded protein is CASSSLDRGYSSGNTIYF. Supplemented by reference TRBV7-2 and TRBJ1-3, the full variable domain reads GAGVSQSPSNKVTEKGKDVELRCDPISGHTALYWYRQSLGQGLEFLIYFQGNSAPDKSGLPSDRFSAERTGGSVSTLTIQRTQQEDSAVYLCASSSLDRGYSSGNTIYFGEGSWLTVV.

This clone appeared a single time. V usage is TRBV9 and J usage is TRBJ2-5; 7 nucleotides match TRBD1. The CDR3 has 13 amino acids. CDR1 SGDLS and CDR2 YYNGEE come from the germline V gene. Germline trimming cut 5 bases from V and 1 base from J; bases unmatched to any gene: 2. The CDR3, as DNA: TGTGCCAGCAGGTGGGACAGCCAAGAGACCCAGTACTTC. Translated, it gives CASRWDSQETQYF.

This clone was recorded once. The chain has TRBV29-1 and TRBJ2-5; D remains unclear. Per germline, CDR1 SQVTM and CDR2 ANQGSEA. V shed 6 bases and J shed 1 base, with 12 bases lying between them. The CDR3 has 13 residues. CDR3 nucleotide sequence: TGCAGCGTGGAAACTCAGTTCCAAGAGACCCAGTACTTC. It yields the protein CSVETQFQETQYF.